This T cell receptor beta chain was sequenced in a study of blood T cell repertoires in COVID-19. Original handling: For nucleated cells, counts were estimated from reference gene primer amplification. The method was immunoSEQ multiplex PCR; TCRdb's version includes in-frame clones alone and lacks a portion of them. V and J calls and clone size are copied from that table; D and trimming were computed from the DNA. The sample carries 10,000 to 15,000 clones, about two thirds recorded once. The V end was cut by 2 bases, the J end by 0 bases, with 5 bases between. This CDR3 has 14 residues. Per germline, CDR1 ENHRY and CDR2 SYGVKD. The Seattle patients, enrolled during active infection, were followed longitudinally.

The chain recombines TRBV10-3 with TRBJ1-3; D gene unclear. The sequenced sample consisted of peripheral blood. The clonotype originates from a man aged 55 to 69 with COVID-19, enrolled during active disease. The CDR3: CAISESSSGNTIYF. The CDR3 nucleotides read TGTGCCATCAGTGAGAGTAGCTCTGGAAACACCATATATTTT.